The clone carrying this TCR beta chain was seen a few times. The CDR3 loop spans 17 amino acids. J lost 4 bases, V lost 2 bases, and 10 bases had no gene match. Looked up from germline, CDR1 is SGHTA and CDR2 is FQGNSA. The data are from a study of T-cell reconstitution after alpha-beta-depleted transplantation in children. Unique molecular identifiers were used in preparing the TCRbeta library. MiXCR, run by TCRdb on the PCR reads, gives a single entry per CDR3 protein. This table holds 600,000 to 700,000 distinct CDR3 sequences, around 17% found once. The genes are TRBV7-2 and TRBJ2-1, with TRBD2 matching 8 bases. The sample here was PBMCs from the stem cell graft donor, taken from the stem cell graft. The sequence came from a human donor who donated a stem cell graft to a child with acute myeloid leukemia. The CDR3 sequence: CASSLRAGGSPYNEQFF. DNA of the CDR3: TGTGCCAGCAGCTTAAGGGCGGGGGGCTCTCCTTACAATGAGCAGTTCTTC.